These T cell receptor beta chains were read from a single sample in a study of pediatric ulcerative colitis. TCRdb's copy holds only in-frame clones and misses some; the assay was immunoSEQ multiplex PCR. The sample has tens of thousands of clones; about 80% are singletons. What was sequenced was gut tissue. These receptor sequences come from a boy aged 5-17 years with moderate ulcerative colitis. CDR3s include the opening cysteine and the closing phenylalanine or tryptophan. The order of the fields is clone size, CDR3 length, J gene, V gene, D gene, CDR3 DNA, CDR3 protein. D genes are given only for firm matches. Size values are once, few and many counts, or a class for expanded clones, and some rows have none.

abundance: NA
len: 16
j_gene: TRBJ2-7
v_gene: TRBV5-1
d_gene: NA
CDR3nt: TGCGCCAGCAGCGGGAATAACGGGAGCCAAACCTACGAGCAGTACTTC
CDR3aa: CASSGNNGSQTYEQYF

abundance: NA
len: 16
j_gene: TRBJ2-3
v_gene: TRBV7-8
d_gene: NA
CDR3nt: TGTGCCAGCAGCCCGTATTGGGGACACCGCACAGATACGCAGTATTTT
CDR3aa: CASSPYWGHRTDTQYF

abundance: few
len: 15
j_gene: TRBJ1-2
v_gene: TRBV6-6
d_gene: TRBD1
CDR3nt: TGTGCCAGCAGTTACTCGTGGACAGGGAACTATGGCTACACCTTC
CDR3aa: CASSYSWTGNYGYTF

abundance: NA
len: 18
j_gene: TRBJ2-3
v_gene: TRBV5-1
d_gene: TRBD2
CDR3nt: TGCGCCAGCAGCCGGGGCGGGAGCGGGGGGGCCAGGATAGATACGCAGTATTTT
CDR3aa: CASSRGGSGGARIDTQYF

abundance: NA
len: 16
j_gene: TRBJ2-5
v_gene: TRBV21-1
d_gene: NA
CDR3nt: TGTGCCAGCAGCAAAGTTCGGGATAATATGGAAGAGACCCAGTACTTC
CDR3aa: CASSKVRDNMEETQYF

abundance: medium-sized
len: 13
j_gene: TRBJ2-3
v_gene: TRBV5-4
d_gene: NA
CDR3nt: TGTGCCAGCAGCTTGCCAGGGACATATACGCAGTATTTT
CDR3aa: CASSLPGTYTQYF

abundance: few
len: 16
j_gene: TRBJ1-3
v_gene: TRBV9
d_gene: NA
CDR3nt: TGTGCCAGCAGCGTAGAGGGAGGCTACTCTGGAAACACCATATATTTT
CDR3aa: CASSVEGGYSGNTIYF

abundance: NA
len: 13
j_gene: TRBJ2-7
v_gene: TRBV10-1
d_gene: NA
CDR3nt: TGCGCCAGCAAAGGGGCAGGGTCGTGCGAGCAGTACTTC
CDR3aa: CASKGAGSCEQYF

abundance: NA
len: 12
j_gene: TRBJ2-7
v_gene: TRBV27
d_gene: NA
CDR3nt: TGTGCCAGCAGTTTCTTGGGGTACGAGCAGTACTTC
CDR3aa: CASSFLGYEQYF

abundance: NA
len: 12
j_gene: TRBJ1-2
v_gene: TRBV7-9
d_gene: NA
CDR3nt: TGTGCCAGCAGCCGAGAAATATATGGCTACACCTTC
CDR3aa: CASSREIYGYTF

abundance: NA
len: 16
j_gene: TRBJ1-2
v_gene: TRBV5-1
d_gene: TRBD1
CDR3nt: TGCGCCAGCAGCTTCGGTCCCGGGACAGGGAACTATGGCTACACCTTC
CDR3aa: CASSFGPGTGNYGYTF